These 8 T cell receptor beta chains were sequenced from one sample in a study of circulating CD8 cells and anti-PD-1 response in melanoma. TCR libraries were prepared from around 15 ng of total RNA with the QIAseq Immune Repertoire TCR panel. TCRdb reprocessed the reads via MiXCR and lists one record per CDR3 protein. The sample includes about 1,000 distinct CDR3 sequences, 5.2% of them seen just once. Live CD3+CD8+TCRalphabeta+ cells were sorted into four subsets by PD-1 and/or TIGIT. The sample in question was CD8+ T cells from PBMCs, obtained at baseline or after one month of anti-PD-1 therapy (not recorded which). These receptors originate from a human donor with melanoma.

This clonotype was counted between two and nine times. The chain recombines TRBV5-6 with TRBJ2-1; the match to TRBD1 covers 9 bases. The CDR3 totals 15 residues. The junction had 4 bases not matched to a gene; V was cut back by 4 bases and J by 2 bases. Germline CDR1 is SGHDT and CDR2 is YYEEEE. The CDR3: CASSPRQGAYNEQFF. Here the CDR3 DNA reads TGTGCCAGCAGCCCACGACAGGGGGCCTACAATGAGCAGTTCTTC.

This clonotype qualifies as medium-sized (0.01 to 0.1%). V usage is TRBV20-1 and J usage is TRBJ2-7, with D possibly being TRBD1 (6 bases). Germline V gives CDR1 DFQATT, CDR2 SNEGSKA (reference sequence). The ends were cut back, 5 bases at V and 2 bases at J, with 16 bases in the middle. The CDR3 has 14 residues. CDR3 sequence (DNA): TGCAGTGCTGGGGGCGGCAGGGAGCCCTACGAGCAGTACTTC. Its translation: CSAGGGREPYEQYF.

By its share, this clonotype is medium-sized. The V and J genes are TRBV19 and TRBJ1-2, with no clear D. Germline values: CDR1 LNHDA, CDR2 SQIVND (reference sequence). Trimming cost V 8 bases and J 6 bases, with 4 bases left between them. The CDR3 has 9 residues. The CDR3 DNA is TGTGCCAGTGGCGATGGCTACACCTTC. This translates into CASGDGYTF.

Relative to its sample, this clonotype is medium-sized (0.01 to 0.1%). This sequence joins TRBV12-3 or TRBV12-4 and TRBJ1-1, with TRBD1 matching over 8 bases. V lost 3 bases and J lost 3; bases outside the gene matches: 3. The CDR3 has 14 residues. The CDR3 region has the DNA TGTGCCAGCAGTTTCAGGGGGCCTGACACTGAAGCTTTCTTT. This encodes CASSFRGPDTEAFF.

By share of the sample, this clonotype is large (0.1 to 1%). This chain joins TRBV19 and TRBJ2-2; maybe TRBD2 (7 bases). V lost 3 bases and J lost 3, with 11 bases in between. CDR1 is LNHDA and CDR2 is SQIVND in the germline V gene (reference sequence). The CDR3 spans 15 residues. Written as DNA, the CDR3 is TGTGCCAGTAGTATCGCGGGGGCCCACACCGGGGAGCTGTTTTTT. It translates to CASSIAGAHTGELFF.

By share, this clonotype counts as medium-sized. The junction does not match germline at one end; this may be a read error. CDR3 sequence reads: CSVEGAYEQYF. The DNA for the CDR3 is TGCAGCGTCGAAGGGGCCTACGAGCAGTACTTC. The rearrangement uses TRBV29-1 and TRBJ2-7, with D perhaps matching TRBD1 (5 bases). The CDR3 consists of 11 residues. The germline gives CDR1 SQVTM, CDR2 ANQGSEA.

This clonotype is labeled large. This chain connects TRBV19 to TRBJ2-7; 7 bases are shared with TRBD2. Germline CDR1 LNHDA, CDR2 SQIVND (reference sequence). The CDR3 covers 14 residues. Unmatched junction bases numbered 6, after V lost 5 bases and J lost 2 bases. The CDR3 DNA reads TGTGCCAGTAGTCCTGGCGGGGGACCCTACGAGCAGTACTTC. Encoded protein: CASSPGGGPYEQYF.

This clonotype is classed as medium-sized. This chain joins TRBV2 and TRBJ2-7; 7 bases line up with TRBD1. CDR3 length: 15 residues. V lost 6 bases to trimming and J lost 3 bases; unmatched junction nucleotides: 11. CDR1 and CDR2 from the germline V gene are SNHLY and FYNNEI. In nucleotides, the CDR3 is TGTGCCAGCAGCAGTTACGAAGGGACAGACTACGAGCAGTACTTC. It yields the protein CASSSYEGTDYEQYF.